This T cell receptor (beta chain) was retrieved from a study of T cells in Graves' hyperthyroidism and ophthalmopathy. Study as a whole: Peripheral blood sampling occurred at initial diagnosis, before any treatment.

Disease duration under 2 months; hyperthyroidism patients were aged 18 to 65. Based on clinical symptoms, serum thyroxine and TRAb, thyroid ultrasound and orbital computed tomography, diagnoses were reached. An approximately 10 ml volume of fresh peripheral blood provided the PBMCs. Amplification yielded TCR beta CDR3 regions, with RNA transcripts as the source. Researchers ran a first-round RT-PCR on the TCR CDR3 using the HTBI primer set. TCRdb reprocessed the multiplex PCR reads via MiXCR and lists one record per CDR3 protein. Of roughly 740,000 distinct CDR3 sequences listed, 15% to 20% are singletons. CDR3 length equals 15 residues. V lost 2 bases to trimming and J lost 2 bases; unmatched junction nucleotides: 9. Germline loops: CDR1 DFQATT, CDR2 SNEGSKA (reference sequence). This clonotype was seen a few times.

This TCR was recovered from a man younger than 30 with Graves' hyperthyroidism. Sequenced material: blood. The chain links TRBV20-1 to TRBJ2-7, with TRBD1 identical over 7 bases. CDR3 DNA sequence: TGCAGTGCTAGACAACCGGGACAGAGCACCTACGAGCAGTACTTC. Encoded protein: CSARQPGQSTYEQYF.